The rows below give T cell receptor beta chains drawn from one sample of a study of T cell responses to AZD1222 COVID-19 vaccine. Measured with immunoSEQ multiplex PCR; TCRdb has only the in-frame clones, and not every one. Here the sample table reports over 140,000 clones. What was sequenced was peripheral blood. These receptors all come from an adult in good health. The CDR3 runs from the conserved cysteine through the conserved F or W. The D gene is left open where the match is weak.

d_gene	v_gene	j_gene	CDR3nt	CDR3aa
NA	TRBV6-1	TRBJ1-2	TGTGCCAGCAGTGAACGGCAGTTCTATGGCTACACCTTC	CASSERQFYGYTF
NA	TRBV4-3	TRBJ2-1	TGCGCCAGCAGCCAAGACCACCTTCGGGCAGGGCAATACAATGAGCAGTTCTTC	CASSQDHLRAGQYNEQFF
TRBD2	TRBV4-3	TRBJ2-1	TGCGCCAGCAGCCTAGGACTAGCGGGCCTCTACAATGAGCAGTTCTTC	CASSLGLAGLYNEQFF
TRBD1	TRBV7-2	TRBJ1-2	TGTGCCAGCAGCCTTGACAGGGAGTATGGCTACACCTTC	CASSLDREYGYTF
NA	TRBV30	TRBJ1-5	TGTGCCTGGAGCGGTGGGGAGGGACAGCCCCAGCATTTT	CAWSGGEGQPQHF
TRBD1	TRBV30	TRBJ1-5	TGTGCCTGGAGTCAGGGGGCAGTGAATCAGCCCCAGCATTTT	CAWSQGAVNQPQHF
TRBD1	TRBV6-5	TRBJ1-1	TGTGCCAGCAGCGCCACAGGGGGCGAGCAGTATGCTTTCTTT	CASSATGGEQYAFF
NA	TRBV5-4	TRBJ2-5	TGTGCCAGCAGCTTAGGGCAGCGAGAGACCCAGTACTTC	CASSLGQRETQYF
TRBD1	TRBV11-2	TRBJ1-2	TGTGCCAGCAGCAATTACAGGGGTCATGGCTACACCTTC	CASSNYRGHGYTF
TRBD2	TRBV5-6	TRBJ2-1	TGTGCCAGCAGCGGATCGGGGGGGCCGTCCTACAATGAGCAGTTCTTC	CASSGSGGPSYNEQFF
TRBD1	TRBV6-5	TRBJ2-6	TGTGCCAGCAACACAGGGGCCGGGGCCAACGTCCTGACTTTC	CASNTGAGANVLTF
NA	TRBV21-1	TRBJ2-1	TGTGCCAGCAGCAAAGAAATCATAGCGGGGGGCCCTGAGCAGTTCTTC	CASSKEIIAGGPEQFF
NA	TRBV29-1	TRBJ2-1	TGCAGCGTTGACCGCGGGGCCTACAATGAGCAGTTCTTC	CSVDRGAYNEQFF
NA	TRBV27	TRBJ2-7	TGTGCCAGCAGCCTCTCCTACGAGCAGTACTTC	CASSLSYEQYF
TRBD1	TRBV9	TRBJ1-1	TGTGCCAGCAGCCTAGGAGGGGGCTTAACTGAAGCTTTCTTT	CASSLGGGLTEAFF
NA	TRBV13	TRBJ1-6	TGTGCCAGCAGCCGGGCCTTTGAGCCCCTCCACTTT	CASSRAFEPLHF
TRBD1	TRBV5-6	TRBJ2-1	TGTGCCAGCAGCGCTCCGGGACAGGGGAGCTACAATGAGCAGTTCTTC	CASSAPGQGSYNEQFF
NA	TRBV12-5	TRBJ2-5	TGTGCTAGTGCTCAAATGGGGGGCCAAGAGACCCAGTACTTC	CASAQMGGQETQYF
NA	TRBV20-1	TRBJ1-1	TGCAGTGCTAGTGGGACTGAAGCTTTCTTT	CSASGTEAFF
NA	TRBV18	TRBJ2-1	TGTGCCAGCACCCCTAAATCCTACAATGAGCAGTTCTTC	CASTPKSYNEQFF
NA	TRBV7-9	TRBJ2-2	TGTGCCAGCCCTTCAGGGCTCAACACCGGGGAGCTGTTTTTT	CASPSGLNTGELFF
TRBD1	TRBV19	TRBJ1-5	TGTGCCAGTAGTATATCCCGGGACAGGGGAAGCGGTCAGCCCCAGCATTTT	CASSISRDRGSGQPQHF
NA	TRBV9	TRBJ2-6	TGTGCCAGCAGCAACAGGGAAAGTGGGGCCAACGTCCTGACTTTC	CASSNRESGANVLTF
NA	TRBV6-6	TRBJ2-2	TGTGCCAGCTCCAGTACGGCGGTCCAAGGCGGGGAGCTGTTTTTT	CASSSTAVQGGELFF
NA	TRBV5-4	TRBJ1-2	TGTGCCAGCAGCTTGGACCCCATGACAGCCAACTATGGCTACACCTTC	CASSLDPMTANYGYTF
TRBD1	TRBV19	TRBJ2-6	TGTGCCAGTAGTATGCGACAGGGGGCGGCTGGGGCCAACGTCCTGACTTTC	CASSMRQGAAGANVLTF